The rows below give T cell receptor beta chains drawn from one sample of a study of blood T cell repertoires in COVID-19. The assay was immunoSEQ multiplex PCR, and TCRdb's table has in-frame clones only and misses some. The repertoire holds hundreds of thousands of clones, with 80% to 90% as singletons. What was sequenced was peripheral blood. The source of these receptors is a young woman with active or convalescent COVID-19. CDR3s include the opening cysteine and the closing phenylalanine or tryptophan. A D gene is named only where the DNA matches it firmly. Rows may omit the clone size; those that give it use once, few, many or a size class.

j_call: TRBJ1-2; clone_size: NA; v_call: TRBV5-1; d_call: TRBD1; cdr3_nt: TGCGCCAGCAGCTTGGAGGTTACAGGGGTTGACTATGGCTACACCTTC; cdr3_aa: CASSLEVTGVDYGYTF
j_call: TRBJ2-1; clone_size: NA; v_call: TRBV7-9; d_call: NA; cdr3_nt: TGTGCCAGCAGCGGGGGGACTCCGGGGGATGAGCAGTTCTTC; cdr3_aa: CASSGGTPGDEQFF
j_call: TRBJ2-1; clone_size: NA; v_call: TRBV11-2; d_call: NA; cdr3_nt: TGTGCCAGCACCCCCCGGGTTTACAATGAGCAGTTCTTC; cdr3_aa: CASTPRVYNEQFF
j_call: TRBJ2-7; clone_size: NA; v_call: TRBV11-2; d_call: NA; cdr3_nt: TGTGCCAGCAGCTTTGAAGCCGCCGAGACCTACGAGCAGTACTTC; cdr3_aa: CASSFEAAETYEQYF
j_call: TRBJ2-3; clone_size: NA; v_call: TRBV5-1; d_call: NA; cdr3_nt: TGCGCCAGCAGCCCATGGACAGAAAGCACAGATACGCAGTATTTT; cdr3_aa: CASSPWTESTDTQYF
j_call: TRBJ2-7; clone_size: NA; v_call: TRBV5-1; d_call: TRBD2; cdr3_nt: TGCGCCAGCAGCTCCGGGACTAGCGGGAGATACCCCTACGAGCAGTACTTC; cdr3_aa: CASSSGTSGRYPYEQYF
j_call: TRBJ2-5; clone_size: NA; v_call: TRBV4-2; d_call: TRBD2; cdr3_nt: TGTGCCAGCAGCCAAGGGGGAATAGCGGGGGCTCAAGAGACCCAGTACTTC; cdr3_aa: CASSQGGIAGAQETQYF
j_call: TRBJ2-5; clone_size: NA; v_call: TRBV18; d_call: TRBD2; cdr3_nt: TGTGCCAGCTCACCGGGACTAGGCGGGGAGACCCAGTACTTC; cdr3_aa: CASSPGLGGETQYF
j_call: TRBJ1-2; clone_size: few; v_call: TRBV5-4; d_call: TRBD1; cdr3_nt: TGTGCCAGCAGCTTGGTTAAAACAGGGGTTAGTGATGGCTACACCTTC; cdr3_aa: CASSLVKTGVSDGYTF
j_call: TRBJ1-1; clone_size: once; v_call: TRBV2; d_call: NA; cdr3_nt: TGTGCCCTCAACCGGGACACAGAAGCTTTCTTT; cdr3_aa: CALNRDTEAFF
j_call: TRBJ2-3; clone_size: NA; v_call: TRBV28; d_call: TRBD2; cdr3_nt: TGTGCCAGCAGGCACCAAAAAAGCGGGGGGGCCTTAGATACGCAGTATTTT; cdr3_aa: CASRHQKSGGALDTQYF
j_call: TRBJ2-2; clone_size: NA; v_call: TRBV19; d_call: TRBD2; cdr3_nt: TGTGCCAGTACCGTAGGACTAGCGGGGATAAACACCGGGGAGCTGTTTTTT; cdr3_aa: CASTVGLAGINTGELFF
j_call: TRBJ2-7; clone_size: NA; v_call: TRBV3-1/TRBV3-2; d_call: NA; cdr3_nt: TGTGCCAGCAGCCAATCCGGGTACGAGCAGTACTTC; cdr3_aa: CASSQSGYEQYF
j_call: TRBJ2-3; clone_size: NA; v_call: TRBV2; d_call: TRBD2; cdr3_nt: TGTGCCAGCAGGTCTAGCGGGGGAGTCACAGATACGCAGTATTTT; cdr3_aa: CASRSSGGVTDTQYF
j_call: TRBJ2-7; clone_size: NA; v_call: TRBV3-1/TRBV3-2; d_call: TRBD1; cdr3_nt: TGTGCCAGCAGCCACGCTAATTTAGGGACAGGGGAATCAAAGAGGACCTACGAGCAGTACTTC; cdr3_aa: CASSHANLGTGESKRTYEQYF
j_call: TRBJ2-3; clone_size: NA; v_call: TRBV7-9; d_call: NA; cdr3_nt: TGTGCCAGCAGCTTACCAACTAGCTATGGGGCAGATACGCAGTATTTT; cdr3_aa: CASSLPTSYGADTQYF
j_call: TRBJ1-4; clone_size: NA; v_call: TRBV24-1; d_call: TRBD1; cdr3_nt: TGTGCCACCATCCTTGACAGGGGCGGTGAAAAACTGTTTTTT; cdr3_aa: CATILDRGGEKLFF
j_call: TRBJ2-1; clone_size: NA; v_call: TRBV28; d_call: TRBD2; cdr3_nt: TGTGCCAGCAGTCCTCCCGGACTAGCCCCCCATGAGCAGTTCTTC; cdr3_aa: CASSPPGLAPHEQFF
j_call: TRBJ1-2; clone_size: NA; v_call: TRBV5-8; d_call: NA; cdr3_nt: TGTGCCAGCAGCTTGGCCGACAGGAGCTATGGCTACACCTTC; cdr3_aa: CASSLADRSYGYTF
j_call: TRBJ1-2; clone_size: NA; v_call: TRBV6-5; d_call: NA; cdr3_nt: TGTGCCAGCAGTTACTGGGGAGATGGCTACACCTTC; cdr3_aa: CASSYWGDGYTF
j_call: TRBJ2-1; clone_size: NA; v_call: TRBV3-1/TRBV3-2; d_call: NA; cdr3_nt: TGTGCCAGCAGCCAGGTAGGCGGGAAGTCCTACAATGAGCAGTTCTTC; cdr3_aa: CASSQVGGKSYNEQFF
j_call: TRBJ2-3; clone_size: NA; v_call: TRBV5-1; d_call: TRBD2; cdr3_nt: TGCGCCAGCAGCTTACCAGCGGGAGAAGTCGATGATACGCAGTATTTT; cdr3_aa: CASSLPAGEVDDTQYF
j_call: TRBJ2-2; clone_size: NA; v_call: TRBV5-1; d_call: TRBD2; cdr3_nt: TGCGCCAGCCGGGGGGCTAGCGGGAGTCTCGCCGGGGAGCTGTTTTTT; cdr3_aa: CASRGASGSLAGELFF
j_call: TRBJ1-5; clone_size: NA; v_call: TRBV2; d_call: TRBD1; cdr3_nt: TGTGCCAGCAGTGGAGGGGGCATCAATCAGCCCCAGCATTTT; cdr3_aa: CASSGGGINQPQHF
j_call: TRBJ1-3; clone_size: NA; v_call: TRBV19; d_call: TRBD1; cdr3_nt: TGTGCCAGTAGTATAGATCAGGGACAGGGAATTTCTGGAAACACCATATATTTT; cdr3_aa: CASSIDQGQGISGNTIYF
j_call: TRBJ2-3; clone_size: NA; v_call: TRBV27; d_call: NA; cdr3_nt: TGTGCCAGCAGTTCCAAAACTGATAGCGACCGCCGGCCAGATACGCAGTATTTT; cdr3_aa: CASSSKTDSDRRPDTQYF
j_call: TRBJ2-3; clone_size: NA; v_call: TRBV2; d_call: TRBD1; cdr3_nt: TGTGCCACCAGGGACAGGGCATACACAGATACGCAGTATTTT; cdr3_aa: CATRDRAYTDTQYF
j_call: TRBJ2-1; clone_size: NA; v_call: TRBV19; d_call: TRBD2; cdr3_nt: TGTGCCAGTAGTTCCATAGCGGGCCTTGGGACTCATGAGCAGTTCTTC; cdr3_aa: CASSSIAGLGTHEQFF
j_call: TRBJ1-2; clone_size: once; v_call: TRBV2; d_call: NA; cdr3_nt: TGTGCCAGCAGGGCAGGGGATGGCTACACCTTC; cdr3_aa: CASRAGDGYTF
j_call: TRBJ1-1; clone_size: NA; v_call: TRBV27; d_call: NA; cdr3_nt: TGTGCCAGCAGTCCCACGTTGGGGGGGACTGAAGCTTTCTTT; cdr3_aa: CASSPTLGGTEAFF
j_call: TRBJ2-7; clone_size: NA; v_call: TRBV6-6; d_call: TRBD2; cdr3_nt: TGTGCCAGCAGTTATGGGCTAGCGGGTTACGAGCAGTACTTC; cdr3_aa: CASSYGLAGYEQYF
j_call: TRBJ2-1; clone_size: NA; v_call: TRBV5-1; d_call: NA; cdr3_nt: TGCGCCAGCAGCCAAGGACAGTACAATGAGCAGTTCTTC; cdr3_aa: CASSQGQYNEQFF
j_call: TRBJ2-5; clone_size: few; v_call: TRBV5-6; d_call: TRBD2; cdr3_nt: TGTGCCAGCAGCTTAGGGGACTACGGCTCAGAGACCCAGTACTTC; cdr3_aa: CASSLGDYGSETQYF
j_call: TRBJ2-3; clone_size: NA; v_call: TRBV24-1; d_call: TRBD2; cdr3_nt: TGTGCCACCAGTGCAGCGGGGAGCTCAGATACGCAGTATTTT; cdr3_aa: CATSAAGSSDTQYF